The subject of this entry is one T cell receptor beta chain. V was pared by 1 base and J by 2 bases, with 3 bases of the junction left unmatched. The CDR3 is 14 amino acids. Looked up from germline, CDR1 is DFQATT and CDR2 is SNEGSKA (reference sequence). The sample originates from a study of blood T cells in healthy people across ages. The use of a sample-barcoded 5' primer and a J-beta primer mix characterized a second PCR of roughly 6 to 11 cycles. The authors tagged each cDNA molecule using a template-switch adaptor with 12 random nucleotides. TCRdb reanalysed the 5' RACE reads using MiXCR and keeps one entry per CDR3 protein. The sample lists about 900,000 distinct CDR3 sequences, roughly 48% occurring once.

The sequence was collected from a man younger than 40 in good health. Sequenced material: blood. The chain recombines TRBV20-1 with TRBJ1-1, with TRBD1 matching 8 bases. Written as DNA, the CDR3 is TGCAGTGCTAGAGTCGCAGGGGGCAACACTGAAGCTTTCTTT. This sequence encodes CSARVAGGNTEAFF.